The rows below give T cell receptor beta chains drawn from one sample of a study of blood T cell repertoires in COVID-19. Data came from immunoSEQ multiplex PCR; TCRdb stores just in-frame clones and leaves some out. Found here are 100,000 to 150,000 clones, around 86% of them singletons; the top ten hold roughly 10%. The sequencing sample was made of peripheral blood. Source of these receptors: a man aged 40-49 years with active or convalescent COVID-19. Each CDR3 is given with its conserved first and last residue. The D gene is left open where the match is weak. The listing skips clone size in some rows; elsewhere it reads once, few, many or a size class.

NA	NA	13	TRBV6-5	TRBJ1-1	CASSYSRGKGAFF	TGTGCCAGCAGTTACTCTAGGGGAAAAGGAGCTTTCTTT
NA	NA	13	TRBV7-2	TRBJ1-1	CASYRQAYTEAFF	TGTGCCAGCTACAGACAGGCCTACACTGAAGCTTTCTTT
NA	NA	17	TRBV2	TRBJ1-1	CASNPRGGARMNTEAFF	TGTGCCAGCAATCCCCGCGGGGGCGCGAGGATGAACACTGAAGCTTTCTTT
NA	NA	13	TRBV30	TRBJ1-2	CAWSSTLNHGYTF	TGTGCCTGGTCGAGCACGCTTAACCATGGCTACACCTTC
TRBD1	NA	15	TRBV18	TRBJ1-2	CASSRGTELRYGYTF	TGTGCCAGCTCACGTGGGACAGAGCTACGTTATGGCTACACCTTC
NA	once	13	TRBV12-3/TRBV12-4	TRBJ1-1	CASSYREDTEAFF	TGTGCCAGCAGCTATAGGGAGGACACTGAAGCTTTCTTT
TRBD1	NA	14	TRBV5-1	TRBJ1-1	CASSLQGRNTEAFF	TGCGCCAGCAGCTTACAGGGGCGGAACACTGAAGCTTTCTTT
TRBD2	NA	16	TRBV27	TRBJ2-3	CASKHPLAGGTDTQYF	TGTGCCAGCAAACACCCACTAGCGGGGGGCACAGATACGCAGTATTTT
NA	NA	15	TRBV21-1	TRBJ2-3	CASSNLREGADTQYF	TGTGCCAGCAGCAATCTCAGGGAAGGAGCAGATACGCAGTATTTT
TRBD2	NA	18	TRBV13	TRBJ2-3	CAAKSGTSGGASTDTQYF	TGTGCCGCGAAATCCGGGACTAGCGGGGGGGCGAGCACAGATACGCAGTATTTT
NA	NA	15	TRBV5-1	TRBJ1-1	CASSYISRTVGEAFF	TGCGCCAGCAGCTACATCTCAAGGACAGTTGGTGAAGCTTTCTTT
TRBD1	NA	17	TRBV4-2	TRBJ2-2	CASSQHSGTGNTGELFF	TGTGCCAGCAGCCAACACTCCGGGACAGGGAACACCGGGGAGCTGTTTTTT
TRBD2	NA	13	TRBV7-3	TRBJ2-2	CASSLREGGELFF	TGTGCCAGCAGCTTGAGGGAGGGCGGGGAGCTGTTTTTT
TRBD1	NA	16	TRBV27	TRBJ1-5	CASSFYSRDRGLPQHF	TGTGCCAGCAGTTTTTATAGCCGGGACAGGGGGCTTCCCCAGCATTTT
TRBD1	NA	15	TRBV7-2	TRBJ2-4	CASSYRGIAKNIQYF	TGTGCCAGCAGCTACAGGGGGATAGCCAAAAACATTCAGTACTTC
NA	NA	14	TRBV10-3	TRBJ1-5	CATEGGENNQPQHF	TGTGCCACCGAGGGGGGGGAAAACAATCAGCCCCAGCATTTT
TRBD2	NA	15	TRBV7-2	TRBJ2-1	CASSLGGGAFYEQFF	TGTGCCAGCAGCTTAGGCGGGGGGGCCTTTTATGAGCAGTTCTTC
NA	NA	12	TRBV5-6	TRBJ1-3	CASSRTGNTIYF	TGTGCCAGCAGCCGGACAGGAAACACCATATATTTT
TRBD1	once	13	TRBV10-3	TRBJ1-1	CAISRDSSTEAFF	TGTGCCATCAGTAGGGACAGCTCCACTGAAGCTTTCTTT
TRBD1	NA	13	TRBV19	TRBJ2-3	CASSRDSLDTQYF	TGTGCCAGTAGCCGGGACAGTTTGGATACGCAGTATTTT
NA	NA	16	TRBV18	TRBJ2-1	CASSPFVGVSYNEQFF	TGTGCCAGCTCACCATTCGTCGGGGTCTCCTACAATGAGCAGTTCTTC
NA	once	15	TRBV11-3	TRBJ2-3	CASSNSGGHTDTQYF	TGTGCCAGCAGCAATTCCGGGGGTCACACAGATACGCAGTATTTT
NA	NA	14	TRBV2	TRBJ1-1	CASRQQGRGTEAFF	TGTGCCAGCAGACAACAGGGAAGGGGCACTGAAGCTTTCTTT
TRBD1	once	18	TRBV7-6	TRBJ2-5	CASSSGTGGAELRQTQYF	TGTGCCAGCAGCTCAGGGACAGGGGGCGCGGAGCTTAGGCAGACCCAGTACTTC
NA	NA	15	TRBV11-2	TRBJ1-1	CASTASAGQSTEAFF	TGTGCCAGCACCGCGTCCGCAGGACAGAGCACTGAAGCTTTCTTT
TRBD1	NA	14	TRBV19	TRBJ1-2	CASRPDRLDYGYTF	TGTGCCAGTCGCCCGGACAGGTTGGACTATGGCTACACCTTC
TRBD2	NA	15	TRBV7-2	TRBJ2-1	CASSLVAGGPNEQFF	TGTGCCAGCAGCTTAGTAGCGGGGGGGCCAAATGAGCAGTTCTTC
NA	many	13	TRBV13	TRBJ2-3	CASSAQLTDTQYF	TGTGCCAGCAGCGCCCAACTCACAGATACGCAGTATTTT
TRBD2	NA	20	TRBV6-1	TRBJ2-5	CASSEAPGRGLAVLRETQYF	TGTGCCAGCAGTGAAGCGCCGGGTCGGGGACTAGCGGTTCTCCGAGAGACCCAGTACTTC
NA	few	19	TRBV21-1	TRBJ1-6	CASSPGQFSPNSYNSPLHF	TGTGCCAGCAGCCCGGGACAGTTCTCACCAAACTCCTATAATTCACCCCTCCACTTT
NA	NA	12	TRBV19	TRBJ2-5	CATSDYQETQYF	TGTGCCACTAGTGACTACCAAGAGACCCAGTACTTC
TRBD2	NA	15	TRBV9	TRBJ2-1	CASSVARGGYNEQFF	TGTGCCAGCAGCGTAGCTCGGGGGGGCTACAATGAGCAGTTCTTC
TRBD1	NA	15	TRBV30	TRBJ2-2	CAWSPTGVGTGELFF	TGTGCCTGGAGTCCTACAGGGGTGGGCACCGGGGAGCTGTTTTTT
NA	NA	13	TRBV3-1/TRBV3-2	TRBJ1-4	CASSHRVGEKLFF	TGTGCCAGCAGCCACAGGGTAGGTGAAAAACTGTTTTTT
NA	NA	16	TRBV18	TRBJ1-1	CASSPLSRETNTEAFF	TGTGCCAGCTCACCATTGAGTAGAGAAACGAACACTGAAGCTTTCTTT
TRBD1	NA	18	TRBV6-1	TRBJ2-6	CASSARQGVEAGANVLTF	TGTGCCAGCAGTGCACGACAGGGGGTAGAGGCTGGGGCCAACGTCCTGACTTTC
NA	NA	15	TRBV6-5	TRBJ2-4	CASRPPTGAKNIQYF	TGTGCCAGCAGGCCTCCCACAGGGGCCAAAAACATTCAGTACTTC
NA	NA	15	TRBV6-7	TRBJ2-7	CASSSPSGSSYEQYF	TGTGCCAGCAGTTCCCCTTCCGGGAGTTCCTACGAGCAGTACTTC
TRBD2	NA	15	TRBV2	TRBJ2-3	CASSPGTSRTDTQYF	TGTGCCAGCAGTCCCGGGACTAGTAGGACAGATACGCAGTATTTT
NA	NA	14	TRBV7-2	TRBJ2-3	CASSLAGATSTQYF	TGTGCCAGCAGCTTAGCGGGGGCCACCTCCACGCAGTATTTT
NA	NA	15	TRBV6-5	TRBJ2-2	CASRTPGVGTGELFF	TGTGCCAGCCGCACACCGGGGGTTGGGACCGGGGAGCTGTTTTTT
TRBD1	NA	15	TRBV27	TRBJ1-4	CASSSPGTGSEKLFF	TGTGCCAGCAGTTCACCCGGGACAGGGTCCGAAAAACTGTTTTTT
NA	NA	12	TRBV19	TRBJ1-2	CASSTLGGGYTF	TGTGCCAGTAGTACCCTCGGGGGTGGCTACACCTTC
NA	NA	12	TRBV30	TRBJ1-3	CAYRDSGNTIYF	TGTGCCTACCGGGACTCTGGAAACACCATATATTTT
NA	NA	11	TRBV7-3	TRBJ2-3	CASSPQDTQYF	TGTGCCAGCAGCCCCCAAGATACGCAGTATTTT
NA	NA	16	TRBV5-1	TRBJ1-3	CASSLGQESSGNTIYF	TGCGCCAGCAGCTTGGGACAGGAGAGCTCTGGAAACACCATATATTTT
TRBD1	once	17	TRBV5-5	TRBJ2-2	CASISLARGRSTGELFF	TGTGCCAGCATATCCTTAGCCAGGGGGCGTTCCACCGGGGAGCTGTTTTTT